This T cell receptor beta chain was sequenced in a study of blood T cell repertoires in COVID-19. TCRdb's table, derived via immunoSEQ multiplex PCR, lists solely in-frame clones and lacks some. Of 55,000 or so clones detected, about nine tenths appear once; the ten largest clones hold 6.2%. This clonotype was obtained from a man aged 40-55 years with acute or convalescent COVID-19. The sample consisted of peripheral blood.

The DNA for the CDR3 is TGTGCTAGTGTAACTAGCGGAGACAATGAGCAGTTCTTC. Amino acid sequence: CASVTSGDNEQFF. The chain has TRBV12-5 and TRBJ2-1; the match to TRBD2 covers 8 bases. Germline V gene lookup returns CDR1 LGHNT and CDR2 FRNRAP. Trimming removed 7 bases from V and 5 bases from J; junction bases left unmatched: 4. This CDR3 has 13 amino acids.